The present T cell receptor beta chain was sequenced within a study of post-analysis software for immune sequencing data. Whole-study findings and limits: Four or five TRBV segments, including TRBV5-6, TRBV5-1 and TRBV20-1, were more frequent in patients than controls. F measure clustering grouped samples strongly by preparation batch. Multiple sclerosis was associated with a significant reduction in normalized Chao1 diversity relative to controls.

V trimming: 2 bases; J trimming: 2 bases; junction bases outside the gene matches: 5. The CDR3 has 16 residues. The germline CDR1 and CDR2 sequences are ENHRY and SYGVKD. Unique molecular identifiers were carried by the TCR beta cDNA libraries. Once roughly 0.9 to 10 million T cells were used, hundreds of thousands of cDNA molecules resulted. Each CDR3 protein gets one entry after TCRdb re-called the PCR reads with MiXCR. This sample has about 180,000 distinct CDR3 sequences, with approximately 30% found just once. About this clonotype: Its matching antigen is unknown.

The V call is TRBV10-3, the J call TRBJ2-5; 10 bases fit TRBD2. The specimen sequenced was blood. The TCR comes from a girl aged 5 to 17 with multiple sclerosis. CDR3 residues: CAISEVLAGRQETQYF. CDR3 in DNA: TGTGCCATCAGTGAGGTACTAGCGGGAAGGCAAGAGACCCAGTACTTC.